This T cell receptor (beta chain) was observed in a study of cytomegalovirus exposure and HLA in healthy donors. Study outcomes and limitations: Among TCR beta chains of equal frequency, HLA-associated ones were more clonally expanded in a later analysis. Follow-up analysis later connected one missense variant in DCLRE1C with trimming of TCR beta V- and J-genes. A later analysis reportedly found fewer N-insertions in an Asian-associated ancestry cluster than the roughly 680-donor mean. In an earlier analysis, most TCR beta V segments were productive about 87% or about 30% of the time.

Turning to this clone: Its antigen is unknown. The sample carries other DNA sequences with the same CDR3.

Between the trimmed V and J ends, which lost 2 bases and 1 base, there was a span of 6 bases. The CDR3 is made up of 14 amino acids. Germline V gene sequence: CDR1 MNHEY, CDR2 SMNVEV (reference sequence). Vbeta (60) and Jbeta (13) primers were used in the PCR. The assay was immunoSEQ multiplex PCR, and TCRdb's table has in-frame clones only and misses some. The sample lists 95,000 to 130,000 clones, approximately 70% occurring once. The sample was PBMCs. The receptor comes from a woman between 40 and 50 years old in good health and CMV-seropositive. The V and J genes are TRBV27 and TRBJ1-5, with D possibly TRBD1 on 6 matching bases. CDR3 sequence (DNA): TGTGCCAGCAGTTTACAGGGGAGCAATCAGCCCCAGCATTTT. This codes for CASSLQGSNQPQHF.